At least ten counts were recorded for the clone carrying this T cell receptor (beta chain). Looked up from germline, CDR1 is SQVTM and CDR2 is ANQGSEA. Trimming removed 6 bases from V and 2 bases from J, with 20 bases in between. The CDR3 loop spans 16 amino acids. Unique molecular identifiers, one per molecule, were present on every TCR cDNA molecule. TCRdb independently ran MiXCR on the 5' RACE reads; one entry per CDR3 protein. The sample shows around 45,000 distinct CDR3 sequences, roughly an eighth of them seen only once. Time point defined: sample taken at primary tumor resection. This entry is derived from a study of spatial heterogeneity in lung cancer.

V is TRBV29-1 and J is TRBJ2-1, with D perhaps TRBD2 (6 bases). The sequence was obtained from a male donor with early-stage non-small cell lung cancer. The sequences come from PBMCs, collected at surgery. Here the CDR3 reads CSVQFSGGAAYNEQFF. CDR3 in DNA: TGCAGCGTCCAATTCTCCGGCGGGGCCGCCTACAATGAGCAGTTCTTC.